These T cell receptor beta chains were read from a single sample in a study of PD-L1 blockade in urothelial cancer. The protocol was immunoSEQ multiplex PCR, while the TCRdb copy is restricted to in-frame clones and leaves out a portion. This sample has tens of thousands of clones, with about 88% found just once. The input for sequencing was PBMCs, taken around atezolizumab (anti-PD-L1) treatment. Every receptor here comes from a man aged 70-80 years with urothelial cancer. CDR3s include the opening cysteine and the closing phenylalanine or tryptophan. D genes are given only for firm matches. A clone size is listed for some rows: how often the clone was seen (once, few, many), or a class if it is expanded.

-	-	TRBV6-1	TRBJ1-1	TGTGCCAGCAGTGAGCAGGGTGAGGGGGGGAAAGCTTTCTTT	CASSEQGEGGKAFF
-	-	TRBV6-1	TRBJ2-7	TGTGCCAGCAGCTCCCGAGGGTGGGACTACGAGCAGTACTTC	CASSSRGWDYEQYF
-	-	TRBV5-1	TRBJ2-5	TGCGCCAGCAGGGGGGGCTCTAGCGGATCGTTCCAAGAGACCCAGTACTTC	CASRGGSSGSFQETQYF
TRBD2	once	TRBV18	TRBJ2-1	TGTGCCAGCTCACCACCGACGGGACTAGCGGGAGAAAATGAGCAGTTCTTC	CASSPPTGLAGENEQFF
-	-	TRBV11-2	TRBJ2-1	TGTGCCAGCAGCTTAGGGGTTACCAGGGATATTGAGCAGTTCTTC	CASSLGVTRDIEQFF
-	few	TRBV27	TRBJ2-1	TGTGCCAGCAGTATTTATAACCCATTTAGCGATCTATACAATGAGCAGTTCTTC	CASSIYNPFSDLYNEQFF
TRBD1	-	TRBV18	TRBJ2-5	TGTGCCAGCTCACCACCAGTAGGACAGGGGATATACCAAGAGACCCAGTACTTC	CASSPPVGQGIYQETQYF
TRBD1	-	TRBV5-4	TRBJ2-7	TGTGCCAGCAGCTTAGGCGACAGGGGGCCCGGGGGGCAGTACTTC	CASSLGDRGPGGQYF
-	-	TRBV19	TRBJ1-2	TGTGCCAGTCGAGGGAGCGGCTACACCTTC	CASRGSGYTF
TRBD2	-	TRBV11-2	TRBJ2-3	TGTGCCAGCAGCACAGGACTAGCAGCAGATACGCAGTATTTT	CASSTGLAADTQYF
TRBD1	-	TRBV25-1	TRBJ2-5	TGTGCCAGCAGTGAATTTCGGGGACAGGGTGAGACCCAGTACTTC	CASSEFRGQGETQYF
-	few	TRBV2	TRBJ1-2	TGTGCCAGCAGTGCTGCCAGGGGAAGAGGCTACACCTTC	CASSAARGRGYTF
-	once	TRBV30	TRBJ2-7	TGTGCCTGGCAGCCTGATGGGCACTACGAGCAGTACTTC	CAWQPDGHYEQYF
-	-	TRBV14	TRBJ2-3	TGTGCCAGCAGCCAAGACGGCTGGTCTAGAGATACGCAGTATTTT	CASSQDGWSRDTQYF
-	-	TRBV11-3	TRBJ2-1	TGTGCCAGCAGCCTCCGGGACTTTAGTGGGTACAATGAGCAGTTCTTC	CASSLRDFSGYNEQFF
-	-	TRBV10-3	TRBJ1-3	TGTGCCATCAGTGAGTCCATCGGGGAGATTGGCGGAAACACCATATATTTT	CAISESIGEIGGNTIYF
-	-	TRBV28	TRBJ1-1	TGTGCCAGCAACATGAACACTGAAGCTTTCTTT	CASNMNTEAFF
TRBD1	-	TRBV6-6	TRBJ1-1	TGTGCCAGCAGTACCGACAGGGTCGAAACTTTCTTT	CASSTDRVETFF
-	-	TRBV5-6	TRBJ2-7	TGTGCCAGCAGCTTGGGCACTAGCACCTACGAGCAGTACTTC	CASSLGTSTYEQYF
TRBD1	once	TRBV2	TRBJ2-5	TGTGCCAGCAGAAAGGGACAGGGCCCCCAGTACTTC	CASRKGQGPQYF
-	-	TRBV19	TRBJ1-2	TGTGCCAGTACCTCCTTCAATTCTGGGGACTATACCTATGGCTACACCTTC	CASTSFNSGDYTYGYTF
TRBD1	-	TRBV18	TRBJ1-1	TGTGCCAGCTCACCTCGACAGGGCAGGGCGGGGACTGAAGCTTTCTTT	CASSPRQGRAGTEAFF
-	-	TRBV2	TRBJ2-7	TGTGCCAGCAGTGATCAGGGCTCCTACGAGCAGTACTTC	CASSDQGSYEQYF
-	-	TRBV5-1	TRBJ2-1	TGCGCCAGCAGCTTGGTAGTAGCGAGCTCCTACAATGAGCAGTTCTTC	CASSLVVASSYNEQFF
TRBD1	-	TRBV6-4	TRBJ2-5	TGTGCCAGCAGTGAAATTCGACAGGGCTGGGGTTTGGAGACCCAGTACTTC	CASSEIRQGWGLETQYF
-	-	TRBV30	TRBJ2-1	TGTGCCTGCACAACGGGACTCGTCTACAATGAGCAGTTCTTC	CACTTGLVYNEQFF
TRBD1	-	TRBV29-1	TRBJ2-7	TGCAGCGTTGATGGACAGGGGTGGCACGAGCAGTACTTC	CSVDGQGWHEQYF
-	-	TRBV11-2	TRBJ2-1	TGTGCCAGCAGCTTAGATCCTGACAGGTCCGAAGAGCAGTTCTTC	CASSLDPDRSEEQFF
TRBD1	-	TRBV6-5	TRBJ2-3	TGTGCCAGCAGTTCCCACCGAAGACAGGGGACTGATACGCAGTATTTT	CASSSHRRQGTDTQYF
-	-	TRBV6-6	TRBJ2-1	TGTGCCAGCAGTTACAGGGGGGGCTACAATGGGCAGTTCTTC	CASSYRGGYNGQFF
-	-	TRBV5-1	TRBJ2-5	TGCGCCAGCAGCTTGGATATTTACCAAGAGACCCAGTACTTC	CASSLDIYQETQYF
-	-	TRBV7-3	TRBJ2-5	TGTGCCAGCAGCGAACAAGGGGGACAAGAGACCCAGTACTTC	CASSEQGGQETQYF
-	-	TRBV5-1	TRBJ2-1	TGCGCCAGCAGCTTGGCACCTACGGGCAATGAGCAGTTCTTC	CASSLAPTGNEQFF
-	-	TRBV25-1	TRBJ1-2	TGTGCCAGCAGTGAACAGGGGATTAGGGGCTACACCTTC	CASSEQGIRGYTF
TRBD2	-	TRBV28	TRBJ2-7	TGTGCCAGCAGGACGACTGAGCGGGAGGGCGAGCAGTACTTC	CASRTTEREGEQYF
-	-	TRBV19	TRBJ2-1	TGTGCCAGTAGTTCCCCGAGACAGGCTGAGAAAAATGAGCAGTTCTTC	CASSSPRQAEKNEQFF
-	-	TRBV10-3	TRBJ1-1	TGTGCCATCAGTGACAGGGGCCGCTTGGCCATGAACACTGAAGCTTTCTTT	CAISDRGRLAMNTEAFF
TRBD1	few	TRBV6-5	TRBJ1-1	TGTGCCAGCAGCCCCCCCGGAAGGACAGGAGAAGCTTTCTTT	CASSPPGRTGEAFF
-	-	TRBV28	TRBJ1-1	TGTGCCAGCAGTTCCCTCAGGGAACCGGACACTGAAGCTTTCTTT	CASSSLREPDTEAFF
-	-	TRBV6-6	TRBJ1-2	TGTGCCAGCAGTTACTCGAGTGCCGCAAATGGCTACACCTTC	CASSYSSAANGYTF
TRBD1	-	TRBV29-1	TRBJ2-7	TGCAGCGTGGGGGGGAGGGGGACAGGGGGCAACGAGCAGTACTTC	CSVGGRGTGGNEQYF
TRBD1	-	TRBV19	TRBJ1-1	TGTGCCAGTATGACAGGGGGGGAAATGAACACTGAAGCTTTCTTT	CASMTGGEMNTEAFF
TRBD1	-	TRBV19	TRBJ1-1	TGTGCCAGGGGGACAGGGGATTATACTGAAGCTTTCTTT	CARGTGDYTEAFF
-	-	TRBV4-2	TRBJ2-5	TGTGCCAGCAGCCAACCAGGGGGGTGGGAGACCCAGTACTTC	CASSQPGGWETQYF
TRBD1	-	TRBV11-2	TRBJ1-2	TGTGCCAGCAGCTTGGGGACAGGGGGCCCGGTAAACTATGGCTACACCTTC	CASSLGTGGPVNYGYTF
-	once	TRBV15	TRBJ2-1	TGTGCCACCAGCAGAGATTTGGGAGGACGGTACAATGAGCAGTTCTTC	CATSRDLGGRYNEQFF